This T cell receptor beta chain was sequenced during a study of T cell responses to AZD1222 COVID-19 vaccine. Regarding the study as a whole: The donor group comprised mostly white British people and more females; the analysis possibly underestimated clonal diversity. After two AZD1222 doses, spike-specific TCR breadth and depth rose versus day 0.

With respect to this clone: Its cognate antigen is unknown.

The V gene end was trimmed by 5 bases and the J gene end by 6 bases; junction bases not matched to a gene: 6. CDR3 length: 14 amino acids. Per germline, CDR1 SEHNR and CDR2 FQNEAQ (reference sequence). The method was immunoSEQ multiplex PCR; TCRdb's version includes in-frame clones alone and lacks a portion of them. The sample holds 100,000 to 120,000 clones, about 87% seen once. The TCR originated in an adult who received the AZD1222 COVID-19 vaccine. This sequence joins TRBV7-9 and TRBJ2-1, with 8 positions matching TRBD1. The input for sequencing was peripheral blood, taken 28 days after the second AZD1222 dose. CDR3 sequence reads: CASSRGQDGNEQFF. The DNA for the CDR3 is TGTGCCAGCAGCCGGGGACAGGATGGCAATGAGCAGTTCTTC.